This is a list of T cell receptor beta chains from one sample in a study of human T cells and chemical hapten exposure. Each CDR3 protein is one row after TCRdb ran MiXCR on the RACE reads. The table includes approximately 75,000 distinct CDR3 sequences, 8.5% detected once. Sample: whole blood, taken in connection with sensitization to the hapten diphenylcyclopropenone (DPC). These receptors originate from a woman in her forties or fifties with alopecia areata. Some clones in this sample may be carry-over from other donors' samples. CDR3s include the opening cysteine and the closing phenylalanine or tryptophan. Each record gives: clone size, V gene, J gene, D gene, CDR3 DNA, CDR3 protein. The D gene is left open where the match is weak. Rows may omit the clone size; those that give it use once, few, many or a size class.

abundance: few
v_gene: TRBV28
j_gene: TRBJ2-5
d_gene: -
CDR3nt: TGTGCCAGCAGTCAGTACCGGGAGTCGGTGGAGACCCAGTACTTC
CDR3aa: CASSQYRESVETQYF

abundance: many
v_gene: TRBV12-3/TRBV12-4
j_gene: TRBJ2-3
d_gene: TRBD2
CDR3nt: TGTGCCAGCAGCGGACTAGCGGGAGTCAATCTAGGGGTAGATACGCAGTATTTT
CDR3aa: CASSGLAGVNLGVDTQYF

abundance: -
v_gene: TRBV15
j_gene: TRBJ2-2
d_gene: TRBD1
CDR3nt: TGTGCCACCAGCAGCGACAGGGGGGACTCCGGGGAGCTGTTTTTT
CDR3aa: CATSSDRGDSGELFF

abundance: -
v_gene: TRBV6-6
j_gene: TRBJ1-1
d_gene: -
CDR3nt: TGTGCCAGCAGGGGTTCCCGGGACACTGAAGCTTTCTTT
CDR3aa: CASRGSRDTEAFF

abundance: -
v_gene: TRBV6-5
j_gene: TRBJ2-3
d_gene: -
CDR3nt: TGTGCCAGCAGTTACACATCGGGCAGAATTACCACAGATACGCAGTATTTT
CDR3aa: CASSYTSGRITTDTQYF

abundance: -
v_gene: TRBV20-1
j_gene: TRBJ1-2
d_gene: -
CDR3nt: TGCAGTGCTAGAGATAACGGGGACAACTATGGCTACACCTTC
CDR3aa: CSARDNGDNYGYTF

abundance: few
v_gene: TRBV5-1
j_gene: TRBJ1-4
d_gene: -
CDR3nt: TGCGCCAGCAGCTCGGGACCCCAACTGTTTTTT
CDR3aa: CASSSGPQLFF

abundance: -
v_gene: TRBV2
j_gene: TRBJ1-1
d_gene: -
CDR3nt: TGTGCCAGCAGTGAAGCCCTAGGGGGAACTGAAGCTTTCTTT
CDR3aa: CASSEALGGTEAFF

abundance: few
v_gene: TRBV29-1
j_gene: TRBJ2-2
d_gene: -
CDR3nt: TGCAGCGTTGATGGGTTGGGCGGCACCGGGGAGCTGTTTTTT
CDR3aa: CSVDGLGGTGELFF

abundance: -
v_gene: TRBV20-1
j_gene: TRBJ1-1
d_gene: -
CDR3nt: TGCAGTGCTAGAGAAGGGATGGTGAACACTGAAGCTTTCTTT
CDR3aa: CSAREGMVNTEAFF

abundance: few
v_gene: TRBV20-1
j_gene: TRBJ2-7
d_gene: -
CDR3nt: TGCAGTGCTAGAGGATCGAGCTTTACGAGTTCCTACGAGCAGTACTTC
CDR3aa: CSARGSSFTSSYEQYF

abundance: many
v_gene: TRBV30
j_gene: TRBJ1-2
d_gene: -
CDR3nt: TGTGCCTGGAACCATCAGGGTTCTGGCTACACCTTC
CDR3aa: CAWNHQGSGYTF

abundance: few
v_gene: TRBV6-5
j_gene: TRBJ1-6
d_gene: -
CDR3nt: TGTGCCAGCAGGAAAGGGGGAAATCGCTATAATTCACCCCTCCACTTT
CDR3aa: CASRKGGNRYNSPLHF

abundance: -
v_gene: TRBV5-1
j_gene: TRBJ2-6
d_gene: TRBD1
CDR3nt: TGCGCCAGCAGCACGGGACAGACCCTCTCTGGGGCCAACGTCCTGACTTTC
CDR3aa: CASSTGQTLSGANVLTF

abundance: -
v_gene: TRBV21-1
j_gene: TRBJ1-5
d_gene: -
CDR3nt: TGTGCCAGCAGCAGTGTGGATAGCAATCAGCCCCAGCATTTT
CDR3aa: CASSSVDSNQPQHF

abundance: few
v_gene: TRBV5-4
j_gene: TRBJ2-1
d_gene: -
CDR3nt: TGTGCCAGCAGCGGGGATTCGGGGTTTCGCAATGAGCAGTTCTTC
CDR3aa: CASSGDSGFRNEQFF